One and the same sample provided the 14 T cell receptor beta chains below, sequenced in a study of blood T cell repertoires in COVID-19. This table comes from immunoSEQ multiplex PCR, and its TCRdb copy is limited to in-frame clones, with some not included. Counted here are about 250,000 clones, about 82% occurring once; the ten biggest clones make up 9.1%. The material sequenced was PBMCs or T cells enriched from blood (not recorded which). The receptors were sampled from a woman between 45 and 60 years old with acute COVID-19.

The chain employs TRBV7-9 and TRBJ1-5; D is ambiguous. Deletions cut 1 base from V and 7 bases from J, with 11 bases between. This CDR3 spans 14 amino acids. The germline gives CDR1 SEHNR, CDR2 FQNEAQ (reference sequence). This CDR3 reads CASSLEGPRQPQHF. The CDR3, as DNA: TGTGCCAGCAGCTTAGAAGGTCCCAGGCAGCCCCAGCATTTT. The full variable domain, its missing parts supplied by reference TRBV7-9 and TRBJ1-5, is DTGVSQNPRHKITKRGQNVTFRCDPISEHNRLYWYRQTLGQGPEFLTYFQNEAQLEKSRLLSDRFSAERPKGSFSTLEIQRTEQGDSAMYLCASSLEGPRQPQHFGDGTRLSIL.

The rearrangement uses TRBV9 and TRBJ1-1; perhaps TRBD1 as D (6 bases). Trimming cost V 0 bases and J 1 base, with 7 bases left between them. Looked up from germline, CDR1 is SGDLS and CDR2 is YYNGEE. This CDR3 is 14 amino acids long. Here the CDR3 reads CASSVGDKNTEAFF. The CDR3 DNA sequence: TGTGCCAGCAGCGTAGGGGACAAGAACACTGAAGCTTTCTTT.

The CDR3 loop is CASRERQLKPYEQYF. For the CDR3, the DNA is TGTGCCAGCAGGGAGCGACAGCTTAAGCCCTACGAGCAGTACTTC. This chain links TRBV6-5 with TRBJ2-7; the D gene is possibly TRBD1 (5 bases). The germline V gene encodes CDR1 MNHEY and CDR2 SVGAGI. The CDR3 has 15 residues. Trimming pared 6 bases from V and 2 bases from J, leaving 17 bases between.

This rearrangement joins TRBV10-3 to TRBJ1-2; 10 nucleotides align to TRBD1. This CDR3 region has 16 residues. Trimming cost V 0 bases and J 7 bases; bases outside gene matches: 8. Per the germline V gene, CDR1 is ENHRY and CDR2 is SYGVKD. The CDR3 sequence: CAISESAPGTGVGYTF. CDR3 nucleotide sequence: TGTGCCATCAGTGAGTCGGCCCCAGGGACAGGGGTTGGCTACACCTTC.

This clone is a singleton in its sample. V is TRBV5-1 and J is TRBJ2-2, with TRBD1 matching over 8 bases. Germline CDR1 SGHRS, CDR2 YFSETQ. The J segment lost 1 base and the V segment lost 1 base, leaving 6 bases of the junction unmatched. The CDR3 totals 17 residues. As DNA, the CDR3 is TGCGCCAGCAGCTTGTACAGGGGGTATCAGAACACCGGGGAGCTGTTTTTT. This sequence encodes CASSLYRGYQNTGELFF.

This clone was found a few times. This chain links TRBV7-9 with TRBJ1-2; 7 bases align to TRBD1. CDR1 is SEHNR, CDR2 FQNEAQ, per germline (reference sequence). The CDR3 consists of 17 residues. J gave up 0 bases and V 7 bases, and 14 bases lay outside the gene matches. This chain's CDR3 is CASTVGGRGMANYGYTF. In DNA, the CDR3 is TGTGCCAGCACCGTAGGAGGCAGGGGGATGGCTAACTATGGCTACACCTTC.

The table lists this clone with a few counts. The chain joins TRBV9 to TRBJ1-1; no reliable D call. V was shortened by 0 bases and J by 1 base, with 10 bases between the two germline ends. Germline assignment: CDR1 SGDLS and CDR2 YYNGEE. CDR3 length: 15 residues. The CDR3 DNA reads TGTGCCAGCAGCGTAGGATCGTCGGGGAACACTGAAGCTTTCTTT. It translates to CASSVGSSGNTEAFF.

Only a few counts were recorded for this clone. V usage is TRBV5-1 and J usage is TRBJ2-7; the match to TRBD1 covers 7 bases. The germline CDR1 and CDR2 sequences are SGHRS and YFSETQ. CDR3 length: 13 amino acids. Losses at the gene ends were 7 bases for V and 1 base for J; bases not matched to a gene: 5. CDR3 in DNA: TGCGCCAGCCGACAGGGTTTATCCTACGAGCAGTACTTC. It specifies CASRQGLSYEQYF.

This rearrangement joins TRBV12-3 or TRBV12-4 to TRBJ1-2; no definite D call. CDR3 length: 13 residues. The V end was cut by 2 bases, the J end by 2 bases, with 6 bases between. As DNA, the CDR3 is TGTGCCAGCAGTTTAATCTCCAACTATGGCTACACCTTC. Its translation: CASSLISNYGYTF.

The chain couples TRBV3-1 (or the pseudogene TRBV3-2) to TRBJ1-1; D call uncertain. Between the trimmed V and J ends, which lost 0 bases and 9 bases, there was a span of 8 bases. The CDR3 covers 12 residues. Germline CDR1 is LGHDT and CDR2 is YNNKEL (reference sequence). This chain's CDR3 is CASSQDQQQAFF. CDR3 in DNA: TGTGCCAGCAGCCAAGATCAACAGCAAGCTTTCTTT.

The chain carries TRBV6-5 and TRBJ1-2, with 9 nucleotides matching TRBD1. Germline assignment: CDR1 MNHEY and CDR2 SVGAGI. This CDR3 comprises 16 residues. The junction had 8 bases not matched to a gene; V was cut back by 2 bases and J by 4 bases. CDR3 coding DNA: TGTGCCAGCAGTTACGTCACAGGGGGCTTACCCTATGGCTACACCTTC. Its protein is CASSYVTGGLPYGYTF.

Regarding this clone: The DNA is left out, because the CDR3 cannot be placed on it with certainty; the CDR3 is given as TCRdb lists it. The V call is TRBV12-3 or TRBV12-4, the J call TRBJ2-2; the DNA was not compared with TRBD2, the D call given in the table. The CDR3 contains 12 residues when both ends are counted. CDR3 amino acids: CASTSDTGELFF.

This clone was observed a handful of times. The chain couples TRBV2 to TRBJ1-1, with D perhaps TRBD1 (6 bases). The CDR3 consists of 15 residues. CDR1 SNHLY and CDR2 FYNNEI come from the germline V gene. Trimming left V 3 bases short and J 7 bases short, with 18 bases between. CDR3 amino acids: CASSDSPLQGDEAFF. CDR3 coding DNA: TGTGCCAGCAGTGATAGTCCTCTACAGGGCGATGAAGCTTTCTTT.

In regard to this clone: Compared with germline, one end of the junction differs, possibly owing to a read error. The V and J genes are TRBV7-2 and TRBJ2-7, with 8 bases lining up with TRBD2. Germline CDR1 SGHTA, CDR2 FQGNSA. The CDR3 has 17 residues. Here the CDR3 DNA reads TGTGCAAGCAGCTTAGGTATAGGCGGGGGGCGGACCTACGAGCAGTACTTC. Its translation is CASSLGIGGGRTYEQYF.